Presented here are 14 T cell receptor beta chains from one specimen sequenced in a study of T cells after yellow fever vaccination. Each CDR3 protein is one row after TCRdb ran MiXCR on the 5' RACE reads. The sample consists of around 320,000 distinct CDR3 sequences, approximately 8% of them appearing once. The starting material was CD4+ T cells sorted from PBMCs, obtained 5 days after the yellow fever booster vaccination. The source of these receptors is a man aged 18 to 29 who received the YFV17D yellow fever vaccine.

This clonotype was counted many times. The gene calls are TRBV7-3 and TRBJ2-5; no reliable D call. V was trimmed by 5 bases and J by 4 bases, leaving 14 bases between them. The CDR3 has 14 amino acids. The germline CDR1 and CDR2 sequences are SGHTA and FQGTGA. CDR3 DNA sequence: TGTGCCAGCAGCCCCTCTAGTTTCGGAGAGACCCAGTACTTC. Amino acids: CASSPSSFGETQYF.

This chain uses TRBV25-1 with TRBJ2-1; 12 nucleotides match TRBD2. Losses at the gene ends were 2 bases for V and 7 bases for J; bases not matched to a gene: 3. The CDR3 sequence is 15 residues long. In germline, CDR1 is MGHDK, CDR2 SYGVNS. The CDR3 coding sequence is TGTGCCAGCAGTGAAACTAGCGGGGGGCAAAATGAGCAGTTCTTC. Translating gives CASSETSGGQNEQFF.

In its sample, this clonotype was seen many times. V gene TRBV5-1 combines with J gene TRBJ2-2; possible D gene TRBD1, 6 bases. In germline, CDR1 is SGHRS, CDR2 YFSETQ. The CDR3 extends over 13 amino acids. V was cut by 2 bases and J by 7 bases, with 9 bases left in between. As DNA, the CDR3 is TGCGCCAGCAGCTTAACAGGGAACGGGGAGCTGTTTTTT. Its translation: CASSLTGNGELFF.

The chain recombines TRBV3-1 with TRBJ2-2; D remains unclear. The germline gives CDR1 LGHDT, CDR2 YNNKEL (reference sequence). CDR3 size: 16 residues. Trimming took 0 bases from V and 4 from J, leaving 12 bases between them. This CDR3 is CASSQEGAQGTGELFF. Written as DNA, the CDR3 is TGTGCCAGCAGCCAAGAAGGTGCGCAAGGCACCGGGGAGCTGTTTTTT. Variable domain in full (rest from reference TRBV3-1 and TRBJ2-2): DTAVSQTPKYLVTQMGNDKSIKCEQNLGHDTMYWYKQDSKKFLKIMFSYNNKELIINETVPNRFSPKSPDKAHLNLHINSLELGDSAVYFCASSQEGAQGTGELFFGEGSRLTVL.

Many counts were recorded for this clonotype. The chain employs TRBV6-5 and TRBJ2-7; D remains ambiguous. This CDR3 contains 14 residues. Germline lookup yields CDR1 MNHEY and CDR2 SVGAGI. The V end was cut by 0 bases, the J end by 1 base, with 7 bases between. The CDR3 coding sequence is TGTGCCAGCAGTTACTCCTACGGATCCTACGAGCAGTACGTC. It yields the protein CASSYSYGSYEQYV.

This clonotype has a count of ten or more. The CDR3 sequence: CASSVAAQETQYF. In DNA form, the CDR3 reads TGTGCCAGCAGCGTAGCGGCTCAAGAGACCCAGTACTTC. The chain links TRBV9 to TRBJ2-5; D gene uncertain. With 0 bases removed from V and 2 bases from J, the gap between germline ends came to 5 bases. From germline, CDR1 is SGDLS and CDR2 YYNGEE. There are 13 residues in the CDR3.

The table lists this clonotype with a few counts. V gene TRBV12-3 or TRBV12-4 combines with J gene TRBJ1-6; D gene unclear. CDR3 length: 16 residues. Trimming removed 5 bases at V and 1 base at J, with 12 bases between. CDR3 sequence: CASSPTGRSYNSPLHF. In DNA, the CDR3 is TGTGCCAGCAGTCCCACGGGGAGGTCCTATAATTCACCCCTCCACTTT.

The CDR3 nucleotides read TGTGCCATCAGACCCTCGGGACTAGCGGACTCCTACAATGAGCAGTTCTTC. Its translation is CAIRPSGLADSYNEQFF. V gene TRBV10-3 combines with J gene TRBJ2-1; 11 bases align to TRBD2. The germline CDR1 and CDR2 sequences are ENHRY and SYGVKD. V was clipped by 6 bases and J by 0 bases; unmatched bases: 7. This CDR3 is built from 17 residues.

The chain carries TRBV6-6 and TRBJ1-2; D is undetermined. Germline V gene sequence: CDR1 MNHNY, CDR2 SVGAGI (reference sequence). The V end was cut by 8 bases, the J end by 8 bases, with 9 bases between. The CDR3 sequence is 10 residues long. The CDR3 loop is CASGLDGYTF. CDR3 in DNA: TGTGCCAGCGGCCTGGACGGCTACACCTTC.

This clonotype turned up a few times. V gene TRBV29-1 combines with J gene TRBJ1-1; 8 bases fit TRBD1. V shed 7 bases, J shed 3 bases, and the junction held 7 bases outside the gene matches. The germline V gene has CDR1 SQVTM and CDR2 ANQGSEA. The CDR3 totals 13 residues. CDR3 nucleotides: TGCAGCGCCGGACAGGGTCAGGACACTGAAGCTTTCTTT. Its translation: CSAGQGQDTEAFF. Full variable domain (outside the CDR3, taken from reference TRBV29-1 and TRBJ1-1): SAVISQKPSRDICQRGTSLTIQCQVDSQVTMMFWYRQQPGQSLTLIATANQGSEATYESGFVIDKFPISRPNLTFSTLTVSNMSPEDSSIYLCSAGQGQDTEAFFGQGTRLTVV.

This clonotype was counted between two and nine times. The chain has TRBV5-6 and TRBJ2-2, with D perhaps matching TRBD1 or TRBD2 (5 bases each). Germline lookup yields CDR1 SGHDT and CDR2 YYEEEE. With 4 bases removed from V and 1 base from J, the gap between germline ends came to 14 bases. This CDR3 contains 16 residues. This chain's CDR3 is CASSLRDGGNTGELFF. CDR3 DNA: TGTGCCAGCAGCCTCCGGGACGGCGGGAACACCGGGGAGCTGTTTTTT.

The chain is built from TRBV5-4 and TRBJ2-3; 12 bases agree with TRBD2. Per germline, CDR1 SGHNT and CDR2 YYREEE (reference sequence). V lost 5 bases, J lost 6 bases, and 7 bases stayed unmatched. The CDR3 sequence is 15 residues long. The CDR3 is CASRPSGGASDTQYF. CDR3 bases: TGTGCCAGCAGACCTAGCGGGGGGGCAAGTGATACGCAGTATTTT. Supplemented by reference TRBV5-4 and TRBJ2-3, the full variable domain reads ETGVTQSPTHLIKTRGQQVTLRCSSQSGHNTVSWYQQALGQGPQFIFQYYREEENGRGNFPPRFSGLQFPNYSSELNVNALELDDSALYLCASRPSGGASDTQYFGPGTRLTVL.

This clonotype was seen more than once but under ten times. The chain links TRBV6-5 to TRBJ2-4; 8 bases are shared with TRBD1. CDR1 and CDR2 from the germline V gene are MNHEY and SVGAGI. The CDR3 sequence is 13 residues long. V lost 6 bases to trimming and J lost 6 bases; unmatched junction nucleotides: 4. CDR3: CASRQGAGNIQYF. As DNA, the CDR3 is TGTGCCAGCAGGCAGGGGGCTGGAAACATTCAGTACTTC.

A few counts support this clonotype. This chain uses TRBV4-2 with TRBJ1-6, with TRBD1 matching 7 bases. J lost 7 bases, V lost 7 bases, and 10 bases had no gene match. The CDR3 length is 15 residues. CDR1 and CDR2 from the germline V gene are LGHNA and YNFKEQ. The CDR3 reads CASTPGTALNSPLHF. The CDR3 DNA reads as TGTGCCAGCACCCCCGGGACAGCCCTGAATTCACCCCTCCACTTT.